This T cell receptor (beta chain) was captured by sequencing in a study of vaccination effects on CD4 cells after COVID-19. Study-wide results and limits: Common cold coronavirus cross-reactivity was shown by only 1 of 255 vaccine-induced clones in healthy vaccinees. Marked clonal contraction was seen late after vaccination (in both infection- and vaccine-induced clones).

The authors isolated CD4+ T cells after approximately 9 days of culture. Two-dose BNT162b2 or mRNA-1273 vaccination was given to participants. The healthy vaccine recipients, who had no prior SARS-CoV-2 infection, showed negative nucleocapsid antibodies. Turning to this clone: The antigen is undetermined.

Germline-derived CDR1 and CDR2 are GTSNPN and SVGIG (reference sequence). The CDR3 has 14 amino acids. V lost 8 bases and J lost 3; bases outside the gene matches: 8. The protocol was immunoSEQ multiplex PCR, while the TCRdb copy is restricted to in-frame clones and leaves out a portion. Of 37,000 or so clones detected, around 71% appear once; the ten largest clones hold approximately 8%. The TCR was taken from a human donor who received a COVID-19 vaccine. Here the sequenced sample was CD4+ T cells from PBMCs cultured without peptide, taken after COVID-19 vaccination. The V call is TRBV30, the J call TRBJ1-4; TRBD1 agrees at 8 bases. CDR3 nucleotides: TGTGCCGCCTACAGGGGGGACGCTAATGAAAAACTGTTTTTT. The encoded protein is CAAYRGDANEKLFF. Together with reference TRBV30 and TRBJ1-4, the CDR3 gives the full variable domain: SQTIHQWPATLVQPVGSPLSLECTVEGTSNPNLYWYRQAAGRGLQLLFYSVGIGQISSEVPQNLSASRPQDRQFILSSKKLLLSDSGFYLCAAYRGDANEKLFFGSGTQLSVL.